These 30 T cell receptor beta chains were sequenced from one sample in a study of CD8 T cells in Susac syndrome. Reverse transcription of about 0.45 to 1 ug RNA used random hexamers. TCRdb analysed the immunoSEQ multiplex PCR reads with MiXCR anew, one entry per CDR3 protein. Among approximately 120,000 distinct CDR3 sequences listed, 85% to 95% were seen once. Sample: CD8+ T cells from PBMCs. The origin of the receptors is a human donor in good health.

The chain couples TRBV12-3 or TRBV12-4 to TRBJ1-5, with D possibly being TRBD1 (6 bases). The CDR3 runs 14 residues. V was shortened by 5 bases and J by 3 bases, with 11 bases between the two germline ends. The CDR3 region is CASSIQGDNQPQHF. Here the CDR3 DNA reads TGTGCCAGCAGTATACAGGGTGACAATCAGCCCCAGCATTTT.

The genes are TRBV5-6 and TRBJ1-4, with D maybe TRBD1 (5 bases). The CDR3 has 14 amino acids. V was cut by 3 bases and J by 2 bases, with 8 bases left in between. Germline values: CDR1 SGHDT, CDR2 YYEEEE. The CDR3 sequence is CASSWGVTNEKLFF. CDR3 nucleotide sequence: TGTGCCAGCAGCTGGGGGGTGACTAATGAAAAACTGTTTTTT.

V is TRBV6-6 and J is TRBJ1-1; 8 bases align to TRBD1. V dropped 5 bases and J dropped 8; count of bases not matched to a gene: 10. The length of the CDR3 is 14 residues. From germline, CDR1 is MNHNY and CDR2 SVGAGI (reference sequence). The CDR3 sequence is CASSLTGEFGEAFF. The CDR3 DNA reads as TGTGCCAGCAGTCTGACAGGGGAGTTTGGGGAAGCTTTCTTT.

In nucleotides, the CDR3 is TGCAGCGTTGCACCCGGGACAGGGAGGGCGCCCACCGGGGAGCTGTTTTTT. It translates to CSVAPGTGRAPTGELFF. J is TRBJ2-2 and V is TRBV29-1, with 9 nucleotides matching TRBD1. Germline assignment: CDR1 SQVTM and CDR2 ANQGSEA. The length of the CDR3 is 17 residues. The ends lost 4 bases at V and 4 bases at J; junction bases unmatched: 13.

This rearrangement joins TRBV7-8 to TRBJ1-2; 7 bases match TRBD1. The junction had 4 bases not matched to a gene; V was cut back by 4 bases and J by 2 bases. There are 14 residues in the CDR3. Germline CDR1 SGHVS, CDR2 FQNEAQ. Written as DNA, the CDR3 is TGTGCCAGCAGCTACATGGGACAGAACTATGGCTACACCTTC. This encodes CASSYMGQNYGYTF.

The chain links TRBV2 to TRBJ2-7, with a tentative D call TRBD2 (5 bases). This CDR3 has 18 amino acids. The V end lost 4 bases, the J end lost 0 bases, and 22 bases lay between the germline ends. Germline assignment: CDR1 SNHLY and CDR2 FYNNEI. The CDR3 sequence is CASSVSGSWSAFSYEQYF. CDR3 DNA: TGTGCCAGCAGTGTAAGCGGTAGTTGGAGTGCCTTCTCCTACGAGCAGTACTTC. Full variable domain (outside the CDR3, taken from reference TRBV2 and TRBJ2-7): EPEVTQTPSHQVTQMGQEVILRCVPISNHLYFYWYRQILGQKVEFLVSFYNNEISEKSEIFDDQFSVERPDGSNFTLKIRSTKLEDSAMYFCASSVSGSWSAFSYEQYFGPGTRLTVT.

The rearrangement uses TRBV20-1 and TRBJ2-3; no clear D. The V end was cut by 2 bases, the J end by 2 bases, with 14 bases between. Looked up from germline, CDR1 is DFQATT and CDR2 is SNEGSKA (reference sequence). This CDR3 has 15 amino acids. CDR3 nucleotide sequence: TGCAGTGCTAGACCGTACGAGTTTTTCACAGATACGCAGTATTTT. This encodes CSARPYEFFTDTQYF.

The chain employs TRBV3-1 and TRBJ2-2; D gene unclear. The CDR3 runs 15 residues. The V end lost 0 bases, the J end lost 0 bases, and 5 bases lay between the germline ends. Germline V gene lookup returns CDR1 LGHDT and CDR2 YNNKEL (reference sequence). CDR3 bases: TGTGCCAGCAGCCAAGACAGCTCGAACACCGGGGAGCTGTTTTTT. It translates to CASSQDSSNTGELFF.

CDR3 protein: CASSQEATSSYEQYF. The CDR3 region has the DNA TGCGCCAGCAGCCAAGAAGCGACAAGCTCCTACGAGCAGTACTTC. This sequence joins TRBV4-3 and TRBJ2-7, with D unresolved. Trimming cost V 0 bases and J 0 bases, with 9 bases left between them. The V gene's germline CDR1 is LGHNA and CDR2 YSLEER. CDR3 length equals 15 residues.

The table lists this clonotype with a few counts. The chain couples TRBV4-3 to TRBJ1-6; a weak D match, TRBD1 (5 bases). Germline V gene lookup returns CDR1 LGHNA and CDR2 YSLEER. This CDR3 contains 14 residues. V gave up 2 bases and J gave up 8 bases, with 10 bases separating them. CDR3 sequence: CASSQRGRDSPLHF. Here the CDR3 DNA reads TGCGCCAGCAGCCAACGGGGGAGGGATTCACCCCTCCACTTT.

The chain employs TRBV11-2 and TRBJ2-2; D might be TRBD2 (6 bases). Looked up from germline, CDR1 is SGHAT and CDR2 is FQNNGV. Trimming removed 5 bases from V and 4 bases from J, with 32 bases in between. The CDR3 has 21 residues. The CDR3 region has the DNA TGTGCCAGCAGCGTACGAAACCCCGGGACTCGCGGGTCCTTGCGCACCGGGGAGCTGTTTTTT. Protein product: CASSVRNPGTRGSLRTGELFF.

V gene TRBV12-5 combines with J gene TRBJ2-1; TRBD2 might be the D (7 bases). This CDR3 contains 12 residues. Germline lookup yields CDR1 LGHNT and CDR2 FRNRAP. Deletions cut 8 bases from V and 5 bases from J, with 10 bases between. CDR3 sequence: CASRGADNEQFF. The DNA for the CDR3 is TGTGCTAGTCGGGGGGCCGACAATGAGCAGTTCTTC.

The chain combines TRBV4-1 with TRBJ1-1, with a weak D call TRBD1 (5 bases). V lost 0 bases to trimming and J lost 6 bases, with 17 bases between them. The CDR3 length is 16 residues. Per the germline V gene, CDR1 is MGHRA and CDR2 is YSYEKL. CDR3 nucleotide sequence: TGCGCCAGCAGCCAAGATCGCGGGGGAAGGCAAGCTGAAGCTTTCTTT. Translation gives CASSQDRGGRQAEAFF.

This chain joins TRBV7-9 and TRBJ2-3, with 11 nucleotides matching TRBD2. Per germline, CDR1 SEHNR and CDR2 FQNEAQ (reference sequence). CDR3 length equals 18 residues. Trimming at V came to 3 bases and at J to 4 bases, leaving 12 bases not matched to a gene. The CDR3 is CASSFPRRLAGRADTQYF. The CDR3 nucleotides read TGTGCCAGCAGCTTCCCCCGCCGACTAGCGGGAAGGGCAGATACGCAGTATTTT.

Points on this clonotype: The junction shows a germline mismatch at one end, possibly a read error. The rearrangement links TRBV7-2 to TRBJ2-3; D unclear. The CDR3 extends over 11 amino acids. Per germline, CDR1 SGHTA and CDR2 FQGNSA. CDR3 protein: CAGSAQDTQYF. The CDR3 DNA follows: TGTGCCGGCAGCGCTCAAGATACGCAGTATTTT.

The genes are TRBV9 and TRBJ2-5; D may be TRBD2 (5 bases). CDR1 and CDR2 (germline): SGDLS, YYNGEE. Trimming pared 4 bases from V and 3 bases from J, leaving 13 bases between. The CDR3 has 14 amino acids. The CDR3 loop is CASSPPGREETQYF. The DNA of the CDR3 is TGTGCCAGCAGCCCCCCGGGGAGAGAAGAGACCCAGTACTTC.

The CDR3 DNA is TGTGCCAGCAGCTTAGGGGCGGATGGGGGCTACACCTTC. Translated: CASSLGADGGYTF. This sequence joins TRBV7-9 and TRBJ1-2; D unclear. The V gene lost 1 base and the J gene lost 8 bases, with 11 bases spanning the gap. The V gene's germline CDR1 is SEHNR and CDR2 FQNEAQ (reference sequence). This CDR3 has 13 amino acids.

J is TRBJ1-3 and V is TRBV20-1; D is undetermined. Germline V gene lookup returns CDR1 DFQATT and CDR2 SNEGSKA (reference sequence). The CDR3 sequence is 17 residues long. The germline V and J ends were trimmed by 0 bases and 0 bases, with 15 bases remaining between them. The CDR3 nucleotides are TGCAGTGCTAGAGATAGGATTCCGGGAGACTCTGGAAACACCATATATTTT. Translated, it gives CSARDRIPGDSGNTIYF.

The V gene is TRBV29-1, the J gene TRBJ2-1; D may correspond to TRBD1 or TRBD2 (6 bases each). The germline CDR1 and CDR2 sequences are SQVTM and ANQGSEA. The CDR3 totals 10 residues. V gave up 6 bases and J gave up 14 bases, with 14 bases separating them. The CDR3 loop is CSVGGDTEFF. The CDR3 DNA is TGCAGCGTGGGGGGCGACACCGAGTTCTTC.

The V call is TRBV7-9, the J call TRBJ2-7; D unresolved. CDR1 and CDR2 (germline): SEHNR, FQNEAQ (reference sequence). With 3 bases removed from V and 4 bases from J, the gap between germline ends came to 22 bases. The length of the CDR3 is 17 residues. As DNA, the CDR3 is TGTGCCAGCAGCTTGGGTTCTTCGCTCCTGATGGTGTACGAGCAGTACTTC. Its protein is CASSLGSSLLMVYEQYF.

CDR3 residues: CSAARDYTF. CDR3 nucleotide sequence: TGCAGTGCTGCCCGCGACTACACCTTC. The V call is TRBV20-1, the J call TRBJ1-2; D is uncertain. Germline CDR1 is DFQATT and CDR2 is SNEGSKA (reference sequence). V lost 5 bases, J lost 10 bases, and 8 bases lay in between. The CDR3 sequence is 9 residues long.

The chain links TRBV12-3 or TRBV12-4 to TRBJ2-1, with TRBD2 identical over 9 bases. The CDR3 spans 14 residues. V was pared by 10 bases and J by 6 bases, with 10 bases of the junction left unmatched. In DNA, the CDR3 is TGTGCCACCAAATCCGGCGGGAGGGGCAATGAGCAGTTCTTC. It yields the protein CATKSGGRGNEQFF.

The chain couples TRBV24-1 to TRBJ1-3; D perhaps matches TRBD1 (6 bases). The V and J ends lost 8 bases and 0 bases respectively, with 19 bases between them. This CDR3 contains 17 residues. Germline loops: CDR1 KGHDR, CDR2 SFDVKD. DNA for the CDR3: TGTGCCACCAAGGGGGGCTTTGGGATCCTCTCTGGAAACACCATATATTTT. Its translation is CATKGGFGILSGNTIYF.

The CDR3 nucleotides read TGCAGTGCTAGAGATCTAGCGACCGTCCAAGAGACCCAGTACTTC. Amino acid sequence: CSARDLATVQETQYF. The rearrangement links TRBV20-1 to TRBJ2-5; tentative D call: TRBD2 (6 bases). Per germline, CDR1 DFQATT and CDR2 SNEGSKA (reference sequence). V lost 0 bases and J 1 base, leaving 12 bases between the germline ends. The CDR3 is 15 amino acids.

This chain links TRBV3-1 with TRBJ2-1, with 8 bases lining up with TRBD1. J lost 2 bases, V lost 4 bases, and 4 bases had no gene match. Germline V gene sequence: CDR1 LGHDT, CDR2 YNNKEL (reference sequence). This CDR3 contains 15 residues. CDR3 DNA sequence: TGTGCCAGCAGCCTAGACAGGGGCACCTACAATGAGCAGTTCTTC. It codes for CASSLDRGTYNEQFF.

This rearrangement joins TRBV6-2 or TRBV6-3 to TRBJ2-2, with 8 positions matching TRBD2. V trimming: 6 bases; J trimming: 7 bases; junction bases outside the gene matches: 7. CDR3 length: 14 residues. Germline V gene sequence: CDR1 MNHEY, CDR2 SVGEGT. The CDR3 is CASSTGGGDGELFF. As DNA, the CDR3 is TGTGCCAGCAGCACGGGGGGGGGAGACGGGGAGCTGTTTTTT.

The chain carries TRBV3-1 and TRBJ2-2, with D uncertain. Germline CDR1 and CDR2: LGHDT and YNNKEL (reference sequence). The CDR3 is made up of 15 amino acids. V shed 0 bases and J shed 4 bases, with 9 bases lying between them. CDR3 sequence: CASSQDLCITGELFF. The DNA of the CDR3 is TGTGCCAGCAGCCAAGACTTATGTATCACCGGGGAGCTGTTTTTT. Together with reference TRBV3-1 and TRBJ2-2, the CDR3 gives the full variable domain: DTAVSQTPKYLVTQMGNDKSIKCEQNLGHDTMYWYKQDSKKFLKIMFSYNNKELIINETVPNRFSPKSPDKAHLNLHINSLELGDSAVYFCASSQDLCITGELFFGEGSRLTVL.

The chain has TRBV27 and TRBJ2-2; tentative D call: TRBD2 (6 bases). The CDR3 runs 15 residues. Germline V gene lookup returns CDR1 MNHEY and CDR2 SMNVEV (reference sequence). Trimming cost V 10 bases and J 3 bases, with 18 bases left between them. The CDR3 loop is CANPSGERDTGELFF. CDR3 coding DNA: TGTGCCAACCCGTCGGGGGAACGGGACACCGGGGAGCTGTTTTTT.

V gene TRBV5-1 combines with J gene TRBJ1-1; perhaps TRBD1 as D (5 bases). Per the germline V gene, CDR1 is SGHRS and CDR2 is YFSETQ. The CDR3 runs to 14 residues. Trimming took off 4 bases at V and 1 base at J, with 11 bases between the two ends. CDR3 residues: CASSPRQTNTEAFF. The CDR3 coding sequence is TGCGCCAGCAGCCCCCGACAGACGAACACTGAAGCTTTCTTT. Filled out from reference TRBV5-1 and TRBJ1-1, the complete variable domain reads KAGVTQTPRYLIKTRGQQVTLSCSPISGHRSVSWYQQTPGQGLQFLFEYFSETQRNKGNFPGRFSGRQFSNSRSEMNVSTLELGDSALYLCASSPRQTNTEAFFGQGTRLTVV.

The chain is built from TRBV5-1 and TRBJ2-2, with TRBD2 matching over 8 bases. V lost 2 bases, J lost 4 bases, and 13 bases stayed unmatched. This CDR3 comprises 18 residues. The germline V gene encodes CDR1 SGHRS and CDR2 YFSETQ. The CDR3 is CASSLQGGSGRFTGELFF. The CDR3 DNA is TGCGCCAGCAGCTTACAGGGTGGCAGCGGGAGATTCACCGGGGAGCTGTTTTTT.